The 9 T cell receptor beta chains below all came from one sample that was sequenced in a study of blood T cell repertoires in COVID-19. Assay used: immunoSEQ multiplex PCR; TCRdb lists only in-frame clones, some missing. Of over 200,000 clones in the sample, 90% are singletons; the top ten hold 2.7%. The sample taken for sequencing was peripheral blood. Every receptor here comes from a man aged 25 to 45 with COVID-19, enrolled during active disease.

The chain carries TRBV5-4 and TRBJ2-2; D is perhaps TRBD1 (6 bases). Per the germline V gene, CDR1 is SGHNT and CDR2 is YYREEE (reference sequence). The CDR3 loop spans 17 amino acids. Trimming took 2 bases from V and 4 from J, leaving 18 bases between them. CDR3 nucleotide sequence: TGTGCCAGCAGCTTTTGGACAGCAAGGATTTCCACCGGGGAGCTGTTTTTT. Translated: CASSFWTARISTGELFF.

The chain carries TRBV7-9 and TRBJ1-3; 9 nucleotides agree with TRBD1. Per the germline V gene, CDR1 is SEHNR and CDR2 is FQNEAQ (reference sequence). The CDR3 runs to 16 residues. Trimming cost V 5 bases and J 0 bases; bases outside gene matches: 5. CDR3 protein: CASSNTGGHSGNTIYF. The CDR3 coding sequence is TGTGCCAGCAGCAACACAGGGGGCCACTCTGGAAACACCATATATTTT.

This chain connects TRBV3-1 (or the pseudogene TRBV3-2) to TRBJ2-1, with D possibly being TRBD2 (5 bases). Trimming left V 0 bases short and J 5 bases short, with 8 bases between. The CDR3 totals 14 residues. Germline CDR1 reads LGHDT; CDR2 reads YNNKEL (reference sequence). The CDR3 DNA reads TGTGCCAGCAGCCAAGAGGACTTAAACAATGAGCAGTTCTTC. Its protein is CASSQEDLNNEQFF.

This rearrangement joins TRBV9 to TRBJ2-2, with 12 bases fitting TRBD2. The CDR3 extends over 17 amino acids. Trimming cost V 0 bases and J 4 bases; bases outside gene matches: 4. Per the germline V gene, CDR1 is SGDLS and CDR2 is YYNGEE. The CDR3 sequence: CASSVAPSGRATGELFF. In DNA form, the CDR3 reads TGTGCCAGCAGCGTAGCTCCTAGCGGGAGGGCCACCGGGGAGCTGTTTTTT.

This chain uses TRBV19 with TRBJ1-2; D might be TRBD1 (6 bases). V was shortened by 7 bases and J by 0 bases, with 15 bases between the two germline ends. The CDR3 consists of 15 residues. In germline, CDR1 is LNHDA, CDR2 SQIVND (reference sequence). The CDR3 loop reads CASTPPGQPNYGYTF. The CDR3 DNA sequence: TGTGCCAGTACCCCCCCCGGACAGCCTAACTATGGCTACACCTTC.

The chain is built from TRBV28 and TRBJ1-5; D might be TRBD1 (6 bases). The CDR3 length is 16 residues. Germline CDR1 MDHEN, CDR2 SYDVKM. With 4 bases removed from V and 2 bases from J, the gap between germline ends came to 15 bases. Here the CDR3 reads CASSSGGAEGNQPQHF. CDR3 coding DNA: TGTGCCAGCAGTTCTGGGGGGGCGGAGGGCAATCAGCCCCAGCATTTT.

This rearrangement joins TRBV29-1 to TRBJ1-2; no reliable D call. This CDR3 has 12 residues. The V gene's germline CDR1 is SQVTM and CDR2 ANQGSEA. The V gene lost 3 bases and the J gene lost 4 bases, with 9 bases spanning the gap. The CDR3 nucleotides read TGCAGCGTTGAGGCCGATCGCTATGGCTACACCTTC. This translates into CSVEADRYGYTF.

The chain has TRBV5-6 and TRBJ2-1; 8 bases are shared with TRBD1. The CDR3 runs to 16 residues. The ends lost 0 bases at V and 4 bases at J; junction bases unmatched: 6. Per germline, CDR1 SGHDT and CDR2 YYEEEE. CDR3 DNA sequence: TGTGCCAGCAGCTTGGCCGGGACAGGACATTACAATGAGCAGTTCTTC. Its translation: CASSLAGTGHYNEQFF.

The chain carries TRBV5-4 and TRBJ2-2, with 13 nucleotides matching TRBD2. Germline assignment: CDR1 SGHNT and CDR2 YYREEE (reference sequence). This CDR3 contains 18 residues. V gave up 0 bases and J gave up 5 bases; unmatched junction bases: 7. In DNA, the CDR3 is TGTGCCAGCAGCTTGGCAGGACTAGCGGGAGTGAGAACCGGGGAGCTGTTTTTT. Translating gives CASSLAGLAGVRTGELFF.